The sequence of this TCR beta chain was determined in a study of blood T cells in healthy people across ages. Notes on the study in general: Older individuals had lower TCR beta diversity per million T cells (the decline was roughly linear).

A J-beta primer mix and a sample-barcoded 5' primer were used in a second PCR of roughly 7 to 12 cycles. A tag from a template-switch adaptor with 12 random nucleotides marked each cDNA molecule. TCRdb analysed the 5' RACE reads with MiXCR anew, one entry per CDR3 protein. In the table there are about 1 million distinct CDR3 sequences, almost 25% of which are singletons. V was pared by 5 bases and J by 5 bases, with 7 bases of the junction left unmatched. The CDR3 is 15 residues long. Germline V gene data show CDR1 as SGHTA and CDR2 as FQGNSA. With respect to this clonotype: Its antigen is as yet unknown.

The sample also formed part of further work on T cells of mothers and their children.

The specimen sequenced was blood. The rearrangement joins TRBV7-2 to TRBJ1-1, with 11 bases aligning to TRBD1. This TCR was sampled from a girl under 10 years old in good health. The CDR3 here is CASSTLGTGGTEAFF. The CDR3 DNA reads as TGTGCCAGCAGCACCCTTGGGACAGGGGGAACTGAAGCTTTCTTT.